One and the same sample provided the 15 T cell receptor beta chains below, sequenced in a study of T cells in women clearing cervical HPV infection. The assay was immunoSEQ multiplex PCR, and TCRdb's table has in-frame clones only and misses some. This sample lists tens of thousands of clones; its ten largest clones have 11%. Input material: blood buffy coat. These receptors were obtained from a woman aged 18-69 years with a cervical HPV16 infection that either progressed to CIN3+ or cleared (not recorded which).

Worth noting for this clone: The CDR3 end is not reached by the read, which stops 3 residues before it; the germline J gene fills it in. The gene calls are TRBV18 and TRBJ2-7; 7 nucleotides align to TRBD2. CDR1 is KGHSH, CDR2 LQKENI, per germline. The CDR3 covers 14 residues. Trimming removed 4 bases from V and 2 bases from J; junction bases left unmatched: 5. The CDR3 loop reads CASSREGLAYEQYF. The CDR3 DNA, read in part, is TGTGCCAGCTCACGGGAGGGACTCGCCTACGAG.

The sequenced part of the CDR3 DNA is TGTGCCAGTCTCCCGGGACAGGGATGGACTGAA. Its protein is CASLPGQGWTE. The full CDR3 reads CASLPGQGWTEAFF. The V call is TRBV19, the J call TRBJ1-1, with 9 bases aligning to TRBD1. Coverage ceases 3 residues before the CDR3 finishes, and the germline J gene fills in the end. Per the germline V gene, CDR1 is LNHDA and CDR2 is SQIVND (reference sequence). The V gene end was trimmed by 8 bases and the J gene end by 5 bases; junction bases not matched to a gene: 9. The CDR3 spans 14 residues. The complete variable domain, with remaining parts taken from reference TRBV19 and TRBJ1-1, reads DGGITQSPKYLFRKEGQNVTLSCEQNLNHDAMYWYRQDPGQGLRLIYYSQIVNDFQKGDIAEGYSVSREKKESFPLTVTSAQKNPTAFYLCASLPGQGWTEAFFGQGTRLTVV.

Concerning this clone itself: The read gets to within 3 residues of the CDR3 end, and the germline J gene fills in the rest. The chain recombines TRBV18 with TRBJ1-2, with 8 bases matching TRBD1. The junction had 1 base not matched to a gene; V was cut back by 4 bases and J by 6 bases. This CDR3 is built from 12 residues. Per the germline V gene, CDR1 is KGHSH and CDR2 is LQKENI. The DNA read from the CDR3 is TGTGCCAGCTCACAGGACAGGGATGGC. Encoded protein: CASSQDRDG. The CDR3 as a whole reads CASSQDRDGYTF.

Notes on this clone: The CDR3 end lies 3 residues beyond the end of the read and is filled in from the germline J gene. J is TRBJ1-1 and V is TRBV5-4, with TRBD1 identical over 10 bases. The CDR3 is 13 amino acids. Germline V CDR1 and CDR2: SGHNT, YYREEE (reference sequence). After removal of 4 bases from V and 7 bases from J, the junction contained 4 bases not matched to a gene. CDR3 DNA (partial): TGTGCCAGCAGCGTGACAGGGGGCTTTGAA. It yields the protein CASSVTGGFE. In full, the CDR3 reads CASSVTGGFEAFF. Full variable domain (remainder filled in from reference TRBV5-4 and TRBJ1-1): ETGVTQSPTHLIKTRGQQVTLRCSSQSGHNTVSWYQQALGQGPQFIFQYYREEENGRGNFPPRFSGLQFPNYSSELNVNALELDDSALYLCASSVTGGFEAFFGQGTRLTVV.

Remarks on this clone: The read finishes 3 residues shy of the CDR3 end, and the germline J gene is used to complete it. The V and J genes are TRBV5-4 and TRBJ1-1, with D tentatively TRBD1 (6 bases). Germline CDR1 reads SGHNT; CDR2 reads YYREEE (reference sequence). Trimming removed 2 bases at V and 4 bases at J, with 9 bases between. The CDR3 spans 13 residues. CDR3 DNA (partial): TGTGCCAGCAGCTTAGGGGGTGGCACTGAA. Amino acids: CASSLGGGTE. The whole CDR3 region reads CASSLGGGTEAFF.

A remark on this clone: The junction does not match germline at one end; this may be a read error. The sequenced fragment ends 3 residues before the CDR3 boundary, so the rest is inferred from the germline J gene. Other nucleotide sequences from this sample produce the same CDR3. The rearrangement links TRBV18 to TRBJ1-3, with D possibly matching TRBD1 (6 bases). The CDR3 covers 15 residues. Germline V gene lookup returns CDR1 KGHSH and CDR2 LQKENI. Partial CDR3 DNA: TGTGCCAGCTCGTACAGGGATAGCTCTGGAAACACG. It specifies CASSYRDSSGNT. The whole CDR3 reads CASSYRDSSGNTIYF.

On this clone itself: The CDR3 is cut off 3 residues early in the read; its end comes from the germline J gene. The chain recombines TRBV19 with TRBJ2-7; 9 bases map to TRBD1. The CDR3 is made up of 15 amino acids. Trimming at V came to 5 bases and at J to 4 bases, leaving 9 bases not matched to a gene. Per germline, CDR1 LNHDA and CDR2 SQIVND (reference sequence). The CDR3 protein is CASSATGTGKYEQYF. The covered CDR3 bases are TGTGCCAGTAGTGCTACCGGGACAGGGAAGTACGAG.

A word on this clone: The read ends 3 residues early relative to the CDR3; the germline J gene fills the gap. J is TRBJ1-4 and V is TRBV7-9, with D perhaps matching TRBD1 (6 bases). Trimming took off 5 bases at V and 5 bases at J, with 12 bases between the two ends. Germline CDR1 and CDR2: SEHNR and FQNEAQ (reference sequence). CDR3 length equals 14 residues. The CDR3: CASSQQGRNEKLFF. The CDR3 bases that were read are TGTGCCAGCAGCCAACAGGGACGAAATGAAAAA.

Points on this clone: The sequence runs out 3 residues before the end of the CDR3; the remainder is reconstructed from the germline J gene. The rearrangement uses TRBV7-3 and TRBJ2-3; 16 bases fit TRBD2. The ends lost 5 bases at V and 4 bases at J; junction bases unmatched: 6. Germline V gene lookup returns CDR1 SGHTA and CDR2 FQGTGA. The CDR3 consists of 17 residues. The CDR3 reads CASSGTSGGAGSDTQYF. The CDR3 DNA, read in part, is TGTGCCAGCAGCGGGACTAGCGGGGGGGCCGGGTCAGATACG. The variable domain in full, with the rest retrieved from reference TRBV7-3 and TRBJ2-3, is GAGVSQTPSNKVTEKGKYVELRCDPISGHTALYWYRQSLGQGPEFLIYFQGTGAADDSGLPNDRFFAVRPEGSVSTLKIQRTERGDSAVYLCASSGTSGGAGSDTQYFGPGTRLTVL.

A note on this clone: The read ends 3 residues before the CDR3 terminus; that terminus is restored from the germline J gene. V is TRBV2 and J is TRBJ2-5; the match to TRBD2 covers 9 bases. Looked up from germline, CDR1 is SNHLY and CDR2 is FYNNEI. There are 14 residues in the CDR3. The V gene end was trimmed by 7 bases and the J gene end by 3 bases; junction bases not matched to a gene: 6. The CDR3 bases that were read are TGTGCCAGCATGGGTTCTAGCGGGAAAGAGACC. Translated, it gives CASMGSSGKET. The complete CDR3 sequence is CASMGSSGKETQYF.

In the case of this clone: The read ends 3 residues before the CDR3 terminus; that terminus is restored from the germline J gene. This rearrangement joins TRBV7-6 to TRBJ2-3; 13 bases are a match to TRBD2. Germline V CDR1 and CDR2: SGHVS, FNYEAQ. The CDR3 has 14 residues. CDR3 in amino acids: CASSSGLAGVAQYF. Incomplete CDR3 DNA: TGTGCCAGCAGCTCAGGACTAGCGGGAGTTGCG.

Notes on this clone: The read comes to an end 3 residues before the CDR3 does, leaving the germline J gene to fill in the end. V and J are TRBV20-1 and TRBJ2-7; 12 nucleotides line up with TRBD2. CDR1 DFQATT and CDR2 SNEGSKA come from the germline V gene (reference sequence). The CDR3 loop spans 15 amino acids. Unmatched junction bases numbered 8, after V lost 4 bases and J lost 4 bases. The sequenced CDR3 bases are TGCAGTGCTATACAGGGGACTAGCGGGTCTTACGAG. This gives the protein CSAIQGTSGSYE. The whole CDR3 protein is CSAIQGTSGSYEQYF.

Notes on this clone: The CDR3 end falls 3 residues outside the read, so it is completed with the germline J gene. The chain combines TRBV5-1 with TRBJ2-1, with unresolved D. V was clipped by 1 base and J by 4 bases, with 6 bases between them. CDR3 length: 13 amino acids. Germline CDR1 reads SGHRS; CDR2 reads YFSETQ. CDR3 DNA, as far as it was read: TGCGCCAGCAGCTTGCCGGTGTACAATGAG. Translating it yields CASSLPVYNE. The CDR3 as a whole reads CASSLPVYNEQFF.

The chain's CDR3 is CASSNRGGNQPQHF. CDR3 bases read: TGTGCCAGTAGTAACAGGGGTGGCAATCAGCCC. This chain uses TRBV19 with TRBJ1-5; 7 bases map to TRBD1. The read stops 3 residues short of the end of the CDR3; the missing end is completed from the germline J gene. CDR1 and CDR2 from the germline V gene are LNHDA and SQIVND (reference sequence). The CDR3 spans 14 residues. V trimming: 4 bases; J trimming: 2 bases; junction bases outside the gene matches: 2.

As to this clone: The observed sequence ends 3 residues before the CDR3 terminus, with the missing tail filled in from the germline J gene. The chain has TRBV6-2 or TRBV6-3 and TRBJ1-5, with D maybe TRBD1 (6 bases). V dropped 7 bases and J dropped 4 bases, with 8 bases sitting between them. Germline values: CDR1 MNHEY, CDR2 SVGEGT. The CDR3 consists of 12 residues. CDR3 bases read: TGTGCCAGCACCCAGGGGAATCAGCCC. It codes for CASTQGNQP. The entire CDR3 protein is CASTQGNQPQHF.